Below are 21 T cell receptor beta chains sequenced from a single sample in a study of blood T cell repertoires in COVID-19. The repertoire was sequenced with immunoSEQ multiplex PCR; TCRdb's copy has only in-frame clones and lacks some. The table shows 200,000 to 300,000 clones, with roughly 76% occurring only once. The specimen sequenced was peripheral blood. The origin of the receptors is a woman over 75 with COVID-19, enrolled during active disease.

DNA for the CDR3: TGTGCCAGCTCACCGATCCAGGGGGCTGCAACTAATGAAAAACTGTTTTTT. This codes for CASSPIQGAATNEKLFF. The chain uses TRBV18 and TRBJ1-4; 8 bases match TRBD1. The germline gives CDR1 KGHSH, CDR2 LQKENI. V lost 3 bases, J lost 0 bases, and 6 bases stayed unmatched. This CDR3 is built from 17 residues.

The chain has TRBV6-2 or TRBV6-3 and TRBJ2-1, with D hard to call. There are 15 residues in the CDR3. Germline V gene sequence: CDR1 MNHEY, CDR2 SVGEGT. The germline V and J ends were trimmed by 3 bases and 4 bases, with 13 bases remaining between them. The DNA of the CDR3 is TGTGCCAGCAGTTATAGAGCCCACTCGTACAATGAGCAGTTCTTC. Its protein product is CASSYRAHSYNEQFF.

DNA for the CDR3: TGTGCCAGCGACAGGGGCTCTGGAAACACCATATATTTT. Its protein product is CASDRGSGNTIYF. This chain uses TRBV7-9 with TRBJ1-3; TRBD1 agrees at 8 bases. Germline V CDR1 and CDR2: SEHNR, FQNEAQ (reference sequence). The CDR3 covers 13 residues. The J segment lost 0 bases and the V segment lost 8 bases, leaving 0 bases of the junction unmatched. The full variable domain, rest sourced from reference TRBV7-9 and TRBJ1-3, is DTGVSQNPRHKITKRGQNVTFRCDPISEHNRLYWYRQTLGQGPEFLTYFQNEAQLEKSRLLSDRFSAERPKGSFSTLEIQRTEQGDSAMYLCASDRGSGNTIYFGEGSWLTVV.

The chain recombines TRBV18 with TRBJ2-2, with unresolved D. Germline-derived CDR1 and CDR2 are KGHSH and LQKENI. This CDR3 is 18 amino acids long. V shed 3 bases and J shed 1 base, with 18 bases lying between them. The CDR3 is CASSPPGRLTMNTGELFF. In DNA, the CDR3 is TGTGCCAGCTCACCGCCCGGCCGTCTAACTATGAACACCGGGGAGCTGTTTTTT.

The chain joins TRBV24-1 to TRBJ1-5, with D uncertain. CDR3 length: 16 residues. CDR1 and CDR2 (germline): KGHDR, SFDVKD. V gave up 9 bases and J gave up 1 base, with 18 bases separating them. CDR3 in DNA: TGTGCCACCGCGTCCAGTCGAAGGGAGAGCAATCAGCCCCAGCATTTT. This translates into CATASSRRESNQPQHF.

This clone was counted a single time. V gene TRBV3-1 (or the pseudogene TRBV3-2) combines with J gene TRBJ1-2; 7 nucleotides align to TRBD1. In germline, CDR1 is LGHDT, CDR2 YNNKEL (reference sequence). This CDR3 is 13 amino acids long. J lost 4 bases, V lost 2 bases, and 1 base had no gene match. The CDR3 region has the DNA TGTGCCAGCAGCCAACGGGACAGCTATGGCTACACCTTC. Translation: CASSQRDSYGYTF.

This chain connects TRBV6-5 to TRBJ2-1; D perhaps matches TRBD1 (6 bases). The CDR3 consists of 15 residues. Trimming left V 5 bases short and J 1 base short, with 12 bases between. Germline values: CDR1 MNHEY, CDR2 SVGAGI. The chain's CDR3 is CASSTRGGSYNEQFF. DNA of the CDR3: TGTGCCAGCAGTACCAGAGGGGGATCCTACAATGAGCAGTTCTTC.

This chain connects TRBV3-1 (or the pseudogene TRBV3-2) to TRBJ2-1; the match to TRBD2 covers 10 bases. CDR3 length: 15 amino acids. Germline CDR1 LGHDT, CDR2 YNNKEL (reference sequence). The V segment lost 4 bases and the J segment 2 bases; nucleotides outside the gene matches: 2. The DNA of the CDR3 is TGTGCCAGCAGCCTGGGACTAGCGACCTACAATGAGCAGTTCTTC. Encoded protein: CASSLGLATYNEQFF.

The chain links TRBV28 to TRBJ1-2; D not resolved. Trimming removed 4 bases at V and 3 bases at J, with 6 bases between. Per the germline V gene, CDR1 is MDHEN and CDR2 is SYDVKM. There are 12 residues in the CDR3. CDR3 in DNA: TGTGCCAGCAGTTCGGTCGACTATGGCTACACCTTC. This codes for CASSSVDYGYTF.

The chain joins TRBV19 to TRBJ1-3; 7 bases align to TRBD1. The CDR3 extends over 15 amino acids. With V trimmed by 10 bases and J by 0 bases, 9 bases remained unmatched. Germline CDR1 is LNHDA and CDR2 is SQIVND (reference sequence). The CDR3 region has the DNA TGTGCCACCCAGTTGGACAGGTTCTCTGGAAACACCATATATTTT. Protein: CATQLDRFSGNTIYF.

V and J are TRBV12-3 or TRBV12-4 and TRBJ2-5; TRBD1 might be the D (5 bases). The germline V and J ends were trimmed by 6 bases and 4 bases, with 12 bases remaining between them. The CDR3 totals 13 residues. The CDR3 nucleotides are TGTGCCAGCAGCCCCAGGGAACGAGAGACCCAGTACTTC. Translation gives CASSPRERETQYF.

The CDR3 DNA reads TGTGCCAGAACCGGGACTAGCGGCCCCACCGGGGAGCTGTTTTTT. Its translation: CARTGTSGPTGELFF. The genes are TRBV24-1 and TRBJ2-2; 11 bases are shared with TRBD2. V lost 11 bases to trimming and J lost 4 bases; unmatched junction nucleotides: 8. The CDR3 has 15 amino acids. Germline V gene data show CDR1 as KGHDR and CDR2 as SFDVKD.

The chain couples TRBV2 to TRBJ2-7; D may be TRBD1 (6 bases). Germline V lookup: CDR1 SNHLY, CDR2 FYNNEI. This CDR3 is built from 13 residues. V lost 4 bases and J lost 4, with 11 bases in between. The CDR3 sequence is CASSVRGGYEQYF. The CDR3 DNA is TGTGCCAGCAGTGTGAGAGGGGGTTACGAGCAGTACTTC.

The rearrangement uses TRBV24-1 and TRBJ2-3; 12 positions match TRBD2. CDR3 length: 18 amino acids. The V segment lost 1 base and the J segment 2 bases; nucleotides outside the gene matches: 6. Germline CDR1 KGHDR, CDR2 SFDVKD. Here the CDR3 DNA reads TGTGCCACCAGTGATTTCCGGGGACTAGCGGGCCTCACAGATACGCAGTATTTT. Translated, it gives CATSDFRGLAGLTDTQYF.

The chain is built from TRBV20-1 and TRBJ1-2; D is unresolved. V shed 2 bases and J shed 8 bases, with 6 bases lying between them. Per the germline V gene, CDR1 is DFQATT and CDR2 is SNEGSKA (reference sequence). The CDR3 is 10 amino acids. The CDR3 coding sequence is TGCAGTGCTAGAAGCGGCGGCTACACCTTC. It is translated as CSARSGGYTF.

The V gene is TRBV7-3, the J gene TRBJ2-7; the match to TRBD2 covers 11 bases. J was trimmed by 2 bases and V by 5 bases; bases with no gene match: 5. CDR1 SGHTA and CDR2 FQGTGA come from the germline V gene. CDR3 length equals 15 residues. CDR3 coding DNA: TGTGCCAGCAGCACACTAGCGGGGGTTGCCTACGAGCAGTACTTC. This encodes CASSTLAGVAYEQYF. Complete variable domain (other parts from reference TRBV7-3 and TRBJ2-7): GAGVSQTPSNKVTEKGKYVELRCDPISGHTALYWYRQSLGQGPEFLIYFQGTGAADDSGLPNDRFFAVRPEGSVSTLKIQRTERGDSAVYLCASSTLAGVAYEQYFGPGTRLTVT.

The gene calls are TRBV7-9 and TRBJ2-7; D remains unclear. The CDR3 covers 14 residues. In germline, CDR1 is SEHNR, CDR2 FQNEAQ (reference sequence). Trimming took off 5 bases at V and 7 bases at J, with 18 bases between the two ends. CDR3 DNA sequence: TGTGCCAGCAGCGAACAATCCCCCGAAAGTGAGCAGTACTTC. This encodes CASSEQSPESEQYF.

The chain couples TRBV30 to TRBJ1-6; no reliable D call. Germline CDR1 is GTSNPN and CDR2 is SVGIG (reference sequence). CDR3 size: 14 residues. Trimming stripped 0 bases from V and 8 bases from J, with 11 bases between. The CDR3: CAWSVLGSDSPLHF. The DNA for the CDR3 is TGTGCCTGGAGTGTACTAGGTAGTGATTCACCCCTCCACTTT.

CDR3 loop: CASSVGRTSEKETQYF. CDR3 nucleotides: TGTGCCAGCAGCGTAGGTCGGACTAGCGAAAAAGAGACCCAGTACTTC. This rearrangement joins TRBV9 to TRBJ2-5, with 9 bases matching TRBD2. Germline-derived CDR1 and CDR2 are SGDLS and YYNGEE. CDR3 size: 16 residues. V was pared by 0 bases and J by 3 bases, with 6 bases of the junction left unmatched.

The chain uses TRBV7-2 and TRBJ1-2; no definite D call. Germline loops: CDR1 SGHTA, CDR2 FQGNSA. The ends were cut back, 3 bases at V and 4 bases at J, with 12 bases in the middle. This CDR3 has 14 residues. The CDR3 region is CASSLRAWGYGYTF. The CDR3 nucleotides read TGTGCCAGCAGCTTGAGGGCGTGGGGCTATGGCTACACCTTC.

The V call is TRBV5-6, the J call TRBJ1-4; TRBD1 aligns across 8 bases. The ends lost 4 bases at V and 0 bases at J; junction bases unmatched: 5. The CDR3 length is 16 residues. CDR1 is SGHDT and CDR2 is YYEEEE in the germline V gene. CDR3: CASSKDRVATNEKLFF. CDR3 in DNA: TGTGCCAGCAGCAAGGACAGGGTTGCAACTAATGAAAAACTGTTTTTT.